One sample yielded the 16 T cell receptor beta chains listed below, sequenced in a study of shared clonotypes between healthy human individuals (dated by TCRdb to 2018 to 2020). CD8 naive samples were CD45RO-negative cells positively selected for CCR7, giving a CD45RA+CCR7+ population that excluded TemRA cells. Library prep was done by the immunoSEQ multiplex PCR assay. TCRdb carries this immuneACCESS record with in-frame sequences only. Its versions omit some clonotypes, under half of them owing to an unresolved V gene in the studies checked, with the rest unexplained. The sample records hundreds of thousands of clones, 85% to 95% of which are singletons. The top ten clonotypes cover about 0.11% of the sample. Material for sequencing was naive CD8+ T cells sorted from blood. The sample's cell subset or site label is to be understood as: CD45RA+CCR7+. The receptor set was obtained from a woman aged 25 to 45 in good health.

This clone appeared a single time. The chain uses TRBV5-1 and TRBJ1-2; D gene ambiguous. Trimming removed 2 bases from V and 3 bases from J, with 8 bases in between. Germline CDR1 and CDR2: SGHRS and YFSETQ. This CDR3 region has 13 residues. The CDR3 DNA sequence: TGCGCCAGCAGCTTTGGCATTGACTATGGCTACACCTTC. This sequence encodes CASSFGIDYGYTF.

The chain combines TRBV25-1 with TRBJ2-1; D perhaps matches TRBD1 (5 bases). V gave up 8 bases and J gave up 9 bases, with 14 bases separating them. The CDR3 spans 12 residues. Germline CDR1 MGHDK, CDR2 SYGVNS. CDR3 in DNA: TGTGCCAGCTCCTTCACAGGCTTTGAGCAGTTCTTC. Translation: CASSFTGFEQFF.

The chain employs TRBV15 and TRBJ1-1; D may be TRBD1 (6 bases). Germline CDR1 reads LNHNV; CDR2 reads YYDKDF (reference sequence). Deletions cut 4 bases from V and 6 bases from J, with 18 bases between. This CDR3 spans 15 amino acids. CDR3 sequence reads: CATSTTSRGFSEAFF. The CDR3, as DNA: TGTGCCACCAGCACCACCTCCAGGGGCTTCTCTGAAGCTTTCTTT.

This clone was counted a single time. A read error may produce the germline difference seen at one junction end. The chain recombines TRBV15 with TRBJ2-7; D might be TRBD2 (7 bases). The CDR3 covers 16 residues. Germline V lookup: CDR1 LNHNV, CDR2 YYDKDF (reference sequence). CDR3 residues: CAASRGRGGSSYEQYF. Here the CDR3 DNA reads TGTGCCGCCAGCAGAGGCAGGGGCGGGAGCTCCTACGAGCAGTACTTC.

As regards this clone: This specimen includes other DNA sequences encoding the same CDR3. The rearrangement links TRBV5-1 to TRBJ2-7; unclear D gene. The V end lost 0 bases, the J end lost 2 bases, and 9 bases lay between the germline ends. The CDR3 length is 14 residues. Per germline, CDR1 SGHRS and CDR2 YFSETQ. Here the CDR3 reads CASSLGGLAYEQYF. CDR3 coding DNA: TGCGCCAGCAGCTTGGGCGGCCTCGCCTACGAGCAGTACTTC.

This chain joins TRBV30 and TRBJ1-5; D not resolved. Germline-derived CDR1 and CDR2 are GTSNPN and SVGIG (reference sequence). The CDR3 totals 12 residues. Trimming pared 1 base from V and 7 bases from J, leaving 8 bases between. The CDR3 DNA reads as TGTGCCTGGAGTGACGGGATCCAGCCCCAGCATTTT. Its translation: CAWSDGIQPQHF. The full variable domain, in which reference TRBV30 and TRBJ1-5 provide the parts outside the CDR3, is SQTIHQWPATLVQPVGSPLSLECTVEGTSNPNLYWYRQAAGRGLQLLFYSVGIGQISSEVPQNLSASRPQDRQFILSSKKLLLSDSGFYLCAWSDGIQPQHFGDGTRLSIL.

The gene calls are TRBV7-2 and TRBJ2-5; D possibly uses TRBD1 or TRBD2 (6 bases each). TRBJ2-7 matches the DNA end more closely, so the J call is doubtful. Germline lookup yields CDR1 SGHTA and CDR2 FQGNSA. The CDR3 sequence is 17 residues long. This CDR3 reads CASSETGGPASPYEQYF. CDR3 nucleotides: TGTGCCAGCAGCGAGACCGGGGGCCCAGCGTCCCCCTACGAGCAGTACTTC.

The J gene is TRBJ2-3, the V gene TRBV5-6; perhaps TRBD2 as D (6 bases). The CDR3 length is 15 residues. CDR1 is SGHDT and CDR2 is YYEEEE in the germline V gene. V was clipped by 4 bases and J by 2 bases, with 14 bases between them. The CDR3 bases are TGTGCCAGCAGCCCAGGACTAACATTCACAGATACGCAGTATTTT. Translation gives CASSPGLTFTDTQYF.

The gene calls are TRBV28 and TRBJ1-5, with D perhaps TRBD1 (5 bases). The CDR3 sequence is 16 residues long. Trimming took off 3 bases at V and 0 bases at J, with 12 bases between the two ends. Germline assignment: CDR1 MDHEN and CDR2 SYDVKM. The CDR3 DNA follows: TGTGCCAGCAGTTTGGGGGGTTCGGGTAGCAATCAGCCCCAGCATTTT. Amino acids: CASSLGGSGSNQPQHF.

CDR3 residues: CASSVGPPMPYGYTF. The DNA of the CDR3 is TGTGCCAGCAGTGTCGGCCCGCCGATGCCCTATGGCTACACCTTC. The rearrangement joins TRBV2 to TRBJ1-2; D uncertain. The CDR3 has 15 amino acids. Trimming shortened V by 4 bases and J by 4 bases, and 16 bases separated the two germline ends. CDR1 and CDR2 from the germline V gene are SNHLY and FYNNEI.

Concerning this clone itself: Other DNA sequences in the same sample also yield this CDR3. The chain couples TRBV27 to TRBJ2-7; 8 bases line up with TRBD2. With 1 base clipped from V and 5 bases from J, the junction kept 7 bases outside the gene matches. Germline V gives CDR1 MNHEY, CDR2 SMNVEV (reference sequence). CDR3 length equals 15 residues. The CDR3 is CASSLLAGGRHEQYF. The DNA of the CDR3 is TGTGCCAGCAGTTTATTGGCGGGAGGCAGACACGAGCAGTACTTC.

The genes are TRBV27 and TRBJ2-1, with TRBD2 as a possible D gene (5 bases). This CDR3 spans 16 amino acids. Looked up from germline, CDR1 is MNHEY and CDR2 is SMNVEV (reference sequence). V lost 2 bases, J lost 0 bases, and 11 bases lay in between. The CDR3 bases are TGTGCCAGCAGTTTAGTCAGAGGGAGCTCCTACAATGAGCAGTTCTTC. Its protein product is CASSLVRGSSYNEQFF.

The rearrangement uses TRBV5-6 and TRBJ1-2; weak D call: TRBD1 (5 bases). The CDR3 has 12 amino acids. From germline, CDR1 is SGHDT and CDR2 YYEEEE. The germline V and J ends were trimmed by 4 bases and 5 bases, with 9 bases remaining between them. The CDR3 DNA follows: TGTGCCAGCAGCCCCGGGGGGTATGGCTACACCTTC. It encodes CASSPGGYGYTF.

Comments on this clone: A read error may account for a junction end that differs from germline. The chain couples TRBV7-3 to TRBJ1-1; 7 bases agree with TRBD1. Germline assignment: CDR1 SGHTA and CDR2 FQGTGA. The CDR3 consists of 14 residues. The CDR3, as DNA: TGTGCCAGCAGCCTAACAGGGGAGGTCACTGAAGCTTTCTTT. This sequence encodes CASSLTGEVTEAFF.

The J gene is TRBJ1-4, the V gene TRBV5-5; D possibly corresponds to TRBD1 (5 bases). In germline, CDR1 is SGHKS, CDR2 YYEKEE (reference sequence). The CDR3 is made up of 14 amino acids. Trimming cost V 3 bases and J 7 bases, with 13 bases left between them. In DNA form, the CDR3 reads TGTGCCAGCAGCTCGGTGTGGGGCAGTGAAAAACTGTTTTTT. Translation gives CASSSVWGSEKLFF.

The chain joins TRBV27 to TRBJ1-4; D unresolved. CDR1 and CDR2 (germline): MNHEY, SMNVEV (reference sequence). Trimming shortened V by 5 bases and J by 5 bases, and 12 bases separated the two germline ends. This CDR3 has 14 amino acids. CDR3 protein: CASSTLGTNEKLFF. The CDR3 DNA sequence: TGTGCCAGCAGTACCTTGGGCACCAATGAAAAACTGTTTTTT.